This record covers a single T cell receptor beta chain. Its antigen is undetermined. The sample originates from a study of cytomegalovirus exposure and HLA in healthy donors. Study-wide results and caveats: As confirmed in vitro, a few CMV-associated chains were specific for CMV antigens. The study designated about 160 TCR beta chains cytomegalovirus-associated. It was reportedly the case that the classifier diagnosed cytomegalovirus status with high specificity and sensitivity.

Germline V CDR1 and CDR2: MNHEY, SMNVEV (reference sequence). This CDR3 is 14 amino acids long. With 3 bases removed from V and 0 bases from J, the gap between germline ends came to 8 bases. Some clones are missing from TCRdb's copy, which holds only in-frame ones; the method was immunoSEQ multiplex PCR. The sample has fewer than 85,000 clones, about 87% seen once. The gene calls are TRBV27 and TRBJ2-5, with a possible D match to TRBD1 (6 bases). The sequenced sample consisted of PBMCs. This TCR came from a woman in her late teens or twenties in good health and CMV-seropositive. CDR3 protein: CASSFKGDQETQYF. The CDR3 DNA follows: TGTGCCAGCAGTTTCAAGGGGGACCAAGAGACCCAGTACTTC.